The present T cell receptor beta chain was sequenced within a study of cytomegalovirus exposure and HLA in healthy donors. The germline V gene has CDR1 SEHNR and CDR2 FQNEAQ (reference sequence). Trimming removed 1 base from V and 3 bases from J, with 13 bases in between. The CDR3 length is 15 residues. Here immunoSEQ multiplex PCR was the method, and the copy in TCRdb shows in-frame clones only, minus some. Of hundreds of thousands of clones in the sample, just over 85% were seen once. This sequence was found in a woman aged 18 to 35 in good health and CMV-seronegative. Source material: PBMCs. The genes are TRBV7-9 and TRBJ2-7; possible D gene TRBD2, 5 bases. CDR3 sequence (DNA): TGTGCCAGCAGCTTAGTAGGGAGTGTGGGCTACGAGCAGTACTTC. Protein product: CASSLVGSVGYEQYF. The whole variable domain, remainder taken from reference TRBV7-9 and TRBJ2-7, is DTGVSQNPRHKITKRGQNVTFRCDPISEHNRLYWYRQTLGQGPEFLTYFQNEAQLEKSRLLSDRFSAERPKGSFSTLEIQRTEQGDSAMYLCASSLVGSVGYEQYFGPGTRLTVT.